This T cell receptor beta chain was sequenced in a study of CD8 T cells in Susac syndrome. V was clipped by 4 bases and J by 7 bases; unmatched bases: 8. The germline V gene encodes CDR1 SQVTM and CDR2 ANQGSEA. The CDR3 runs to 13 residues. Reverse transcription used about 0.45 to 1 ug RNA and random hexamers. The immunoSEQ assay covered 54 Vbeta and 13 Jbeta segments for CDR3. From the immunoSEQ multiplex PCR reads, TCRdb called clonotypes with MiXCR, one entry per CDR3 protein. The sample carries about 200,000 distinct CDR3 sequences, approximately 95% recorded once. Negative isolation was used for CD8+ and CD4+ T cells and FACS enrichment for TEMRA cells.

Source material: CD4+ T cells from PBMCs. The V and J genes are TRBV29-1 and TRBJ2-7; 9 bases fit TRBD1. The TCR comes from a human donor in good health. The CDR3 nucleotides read TGCAGCGTTGCCGAGACAGGGGGTGGAGAGCAGTACGTC. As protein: CSVAETGGGEQYV.